The TCR beta chain under discussion was sequenced for a study of shared clonotypes between healthy human individuals. Study in general: The people who gave samples were two women and a few men aged 18 to 49. The study used three CD4 naive, three CD4 memory, two CD8 naive and one CD8 memory plate per donor. Whole-study results and caveats: Clonotypes which were not shared had lower generation probabilities than clonotypes that all four donors shared.

To note about this clone: The antigen is not known.

Trimming pared 7 bases from V and 0 bases from J, leaving 18 bases between. Germline V gene sequence: CDR1 SQVTM, CDR2 ANQGSEA. CDR3 length: 15 residues. The repertoire was sequenced with immunoSEQ multiplex PCR; TCRdb's copy has only in-frame clones and lacks some. The sample includes 1,400,000 or so clones, 98% to 99% of them seen just once. The source is a man younger than 45 in good health. The gene calls are TRBV29-1 and TRBJ2-5; weak D call: TRBD1 (6 bases). Material: naive CD4+ T cells sorted from blood. Subset given: CD45RA+ positively selected. The CDR3 coding sequence is TGCAGCGCTGTGTGGACAGCCCGGAACCAAGAGACCCAGTACTTC. Encoded protein: CSAVWTARNQETQYF.